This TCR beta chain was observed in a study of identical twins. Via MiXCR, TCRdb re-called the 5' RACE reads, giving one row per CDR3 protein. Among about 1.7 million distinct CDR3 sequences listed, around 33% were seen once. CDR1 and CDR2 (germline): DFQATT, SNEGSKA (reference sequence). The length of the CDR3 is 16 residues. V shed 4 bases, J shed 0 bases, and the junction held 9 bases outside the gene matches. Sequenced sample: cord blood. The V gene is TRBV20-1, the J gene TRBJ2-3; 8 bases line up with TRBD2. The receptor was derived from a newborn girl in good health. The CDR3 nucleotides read TGCAGTGCTATCCAAGGACTAGCACCTAGCACAGATACGCAGTATTTT. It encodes CSAIQGLAPSTDTQYF.